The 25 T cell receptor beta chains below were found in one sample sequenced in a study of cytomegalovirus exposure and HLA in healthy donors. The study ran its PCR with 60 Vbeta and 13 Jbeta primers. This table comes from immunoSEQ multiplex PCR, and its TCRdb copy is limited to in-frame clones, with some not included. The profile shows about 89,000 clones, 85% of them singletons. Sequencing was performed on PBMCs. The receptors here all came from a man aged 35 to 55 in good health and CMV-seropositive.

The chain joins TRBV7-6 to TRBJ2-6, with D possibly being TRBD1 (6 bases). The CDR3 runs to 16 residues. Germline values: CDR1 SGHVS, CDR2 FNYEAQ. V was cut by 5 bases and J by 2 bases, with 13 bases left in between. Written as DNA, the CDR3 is TGTGCCAGCAGCCCAGCCTACAGGGCTGGGGCCAACGTCCTGACTTTC. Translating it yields CASSPAYRAGANVLTF.

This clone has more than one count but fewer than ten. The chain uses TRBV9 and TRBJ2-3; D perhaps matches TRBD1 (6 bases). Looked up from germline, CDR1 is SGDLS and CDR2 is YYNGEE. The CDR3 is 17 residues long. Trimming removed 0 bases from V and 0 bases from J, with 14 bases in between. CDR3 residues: CASSVGQAYSSTDTQYF. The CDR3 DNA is TGTGCCAGCAGCGTAGGACAGGCGTATTCTAGCACAGATACGCAGTATTTT.

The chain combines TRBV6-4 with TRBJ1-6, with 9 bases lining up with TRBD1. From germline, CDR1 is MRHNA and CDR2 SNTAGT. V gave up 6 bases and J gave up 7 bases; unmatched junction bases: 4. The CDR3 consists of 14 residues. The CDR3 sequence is CASSQDRGNSPLHF. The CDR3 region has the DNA TGTGCCAGCAGCCAAGACAGGGGGAATTCACCCCTCCACTTT.

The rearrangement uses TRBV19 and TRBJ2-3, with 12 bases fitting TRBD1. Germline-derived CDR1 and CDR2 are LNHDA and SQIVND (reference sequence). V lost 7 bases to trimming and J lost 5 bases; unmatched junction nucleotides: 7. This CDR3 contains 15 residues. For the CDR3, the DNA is TGTGCCAGTACCCGGGACAGGGGGCAAAGAGATACGCAGTATTTT. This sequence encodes CASTRDRGQRDTQYF.

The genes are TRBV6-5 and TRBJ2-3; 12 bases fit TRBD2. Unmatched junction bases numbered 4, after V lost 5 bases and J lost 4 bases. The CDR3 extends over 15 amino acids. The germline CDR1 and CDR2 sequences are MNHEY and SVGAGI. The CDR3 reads CASSNLAGGPDTQYF. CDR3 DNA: TGTGCCAGCAGTAATCTAGCGGGAGGGCCAGATACGCAGTATTTT.

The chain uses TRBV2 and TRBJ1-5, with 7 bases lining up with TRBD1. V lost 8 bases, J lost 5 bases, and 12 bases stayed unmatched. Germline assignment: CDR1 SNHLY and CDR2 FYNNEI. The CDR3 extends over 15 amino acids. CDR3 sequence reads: CASGRDSFDDQPQHF. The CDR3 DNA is TGTGCCAGCGGGCGGGACAGCTTCGACGATCAGCCCCAGCATTTT. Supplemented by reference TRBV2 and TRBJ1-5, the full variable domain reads EPEVTQTPSHQVTQMGQEVILRCVPISNHLYFYWYRQILGQKVEFLVSFYNNEISEKSEIFDDQFSVERPDGSNFTLKIRSTKLEDSAMYFCASGRDSFDDQPQHFGDGTRLSIL.

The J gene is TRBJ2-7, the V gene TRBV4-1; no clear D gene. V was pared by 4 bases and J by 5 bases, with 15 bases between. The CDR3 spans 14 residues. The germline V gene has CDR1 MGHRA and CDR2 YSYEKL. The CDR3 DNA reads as TGCGCCAGCAGCCTGTTTACTCGGGTCCACGAGCAGTACTTC. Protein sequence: CASSLFTRVHEQYF.

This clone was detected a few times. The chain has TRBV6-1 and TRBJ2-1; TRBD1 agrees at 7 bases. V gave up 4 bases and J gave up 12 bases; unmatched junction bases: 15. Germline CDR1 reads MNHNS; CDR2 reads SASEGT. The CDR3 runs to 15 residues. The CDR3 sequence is CASSVDRVAIGGQFF. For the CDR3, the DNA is TGTGCCAGCAGTGTAGACAGGGTCGCTATCGGCGGGCAGTTCTTC.

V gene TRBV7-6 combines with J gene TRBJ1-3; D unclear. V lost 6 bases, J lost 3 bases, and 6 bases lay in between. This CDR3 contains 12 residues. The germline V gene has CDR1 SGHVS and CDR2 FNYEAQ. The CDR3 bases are TGTGCCAGCAGGTCAGGTGGAAACACCATATATTTT. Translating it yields CASRSGGNTIYF.

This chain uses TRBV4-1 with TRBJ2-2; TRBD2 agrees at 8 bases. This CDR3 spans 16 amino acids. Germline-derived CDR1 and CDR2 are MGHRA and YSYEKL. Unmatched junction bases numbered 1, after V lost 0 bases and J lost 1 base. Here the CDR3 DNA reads TGCGCCAGCAGCCAAGAGGGACTAGTGAACACCGGGGAGCTGTTTTTT. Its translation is CASSQEGLVNTGELFF.

The CDR3 DNA is TGTGCCAGCAGTCTACTATCGGGAGGCTACACCTTC. Translating gives CASSLLSGGYTF. The chain has TRBV28 and TRBJ1-2; D unclear. From germline, CDR1 is MDHEN and CDR2 SYDVKM. Trimming left V 5 bases short and J 8 bases short, with 12 bases between. The CDR3 is made up of 12 amino acids.

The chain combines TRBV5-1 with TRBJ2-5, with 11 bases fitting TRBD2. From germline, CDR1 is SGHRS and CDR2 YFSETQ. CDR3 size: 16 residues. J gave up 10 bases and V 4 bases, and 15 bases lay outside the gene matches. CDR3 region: CASSEGLAVRSGGQYF. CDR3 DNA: TGCGCCAGCAGCGAGGGACTAGCGGTCCGTTCGGGTGGCCAGTACTTC. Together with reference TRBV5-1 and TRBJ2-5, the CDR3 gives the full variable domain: KAGVTQTPRYLIKTRGQQVTLSCSPISGHRSVSWYQQTPGQGLQFLFEYFSETQRNKGNFPGRFSGRQFSNSRSEMNVSTLELGDSALYLCASSEGLAVRSGGQYFGPGTRLLVL.

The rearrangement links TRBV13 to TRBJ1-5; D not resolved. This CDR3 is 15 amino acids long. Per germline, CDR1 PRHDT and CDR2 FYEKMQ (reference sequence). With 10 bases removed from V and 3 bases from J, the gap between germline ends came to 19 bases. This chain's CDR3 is CATLLVGVINQPQHF. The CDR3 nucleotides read TGTGCCACCCTATTGGTCGGGGTCATCAATCAGCCCCAGCATTTT.

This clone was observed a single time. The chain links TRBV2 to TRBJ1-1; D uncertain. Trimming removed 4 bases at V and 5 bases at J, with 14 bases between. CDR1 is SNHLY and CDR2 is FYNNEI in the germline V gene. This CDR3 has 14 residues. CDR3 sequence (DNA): TGTGCCAGCAGTGCTCTGGCGGTAGCGACTGAAGCTTTCTTT. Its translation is CASSALAVATEAFF.

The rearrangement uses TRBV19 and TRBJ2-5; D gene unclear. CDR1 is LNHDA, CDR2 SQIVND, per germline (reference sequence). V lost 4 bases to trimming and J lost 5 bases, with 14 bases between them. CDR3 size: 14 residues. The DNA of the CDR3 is TGTGCCAGTAGTACCTCGTCAATCCGGGAGACCCAGTACTTC. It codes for CASSTSSIRETQYF.

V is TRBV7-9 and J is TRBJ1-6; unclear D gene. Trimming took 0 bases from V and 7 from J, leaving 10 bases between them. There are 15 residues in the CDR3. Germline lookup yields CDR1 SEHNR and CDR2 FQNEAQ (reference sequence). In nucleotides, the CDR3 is TGTGCCAGCAGCTTAGCAGGGAGTCAAAATTCACCCCTCCACTTT. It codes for CASSLAGSQNSPLHF.

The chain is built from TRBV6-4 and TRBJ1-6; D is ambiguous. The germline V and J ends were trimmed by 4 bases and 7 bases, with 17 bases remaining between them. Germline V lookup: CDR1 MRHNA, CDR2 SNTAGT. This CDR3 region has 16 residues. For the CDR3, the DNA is TGTGCCAGCAGTGTGAGCGGGCTGCCAACAAATTCACCCCTCCACTTT. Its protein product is CASSVSGLPTNSPLHF.

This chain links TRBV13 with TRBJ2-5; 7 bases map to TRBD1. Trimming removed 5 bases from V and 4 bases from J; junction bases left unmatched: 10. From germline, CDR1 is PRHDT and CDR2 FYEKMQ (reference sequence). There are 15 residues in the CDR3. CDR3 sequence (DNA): TGTGCCAGCAGCCCCAGGGGGAAAGGGGGAGAGACCCAGTACTTC. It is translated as CASSPRGKGGETQYF.

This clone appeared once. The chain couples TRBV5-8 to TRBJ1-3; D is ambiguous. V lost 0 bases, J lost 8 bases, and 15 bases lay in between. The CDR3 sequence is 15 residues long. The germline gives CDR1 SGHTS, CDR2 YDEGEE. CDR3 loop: CASSLEGVTRDTIYF. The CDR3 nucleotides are TGTGCCAGCAGCTTGGAAGGTGTCACTAGGGACACCATATATTTT.

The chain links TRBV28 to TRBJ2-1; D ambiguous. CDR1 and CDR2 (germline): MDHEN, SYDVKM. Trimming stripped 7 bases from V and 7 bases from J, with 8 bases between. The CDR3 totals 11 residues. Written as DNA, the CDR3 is TGTGCCAGCACCCCCCGTAATGAGCAGTTCTTC. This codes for CASTPRNEQFF.

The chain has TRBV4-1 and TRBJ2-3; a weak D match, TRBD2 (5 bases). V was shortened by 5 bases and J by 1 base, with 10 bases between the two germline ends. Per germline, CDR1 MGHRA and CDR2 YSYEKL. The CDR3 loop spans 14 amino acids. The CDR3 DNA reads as TGCGCCAGCAGCGCGATACTAGGCACAGATACGCAGTATTTT. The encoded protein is CASSAILGTDTQYF.

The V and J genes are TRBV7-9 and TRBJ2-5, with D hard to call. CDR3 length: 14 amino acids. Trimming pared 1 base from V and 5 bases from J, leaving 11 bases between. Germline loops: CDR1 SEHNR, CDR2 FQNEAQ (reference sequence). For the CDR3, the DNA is TGTGCCAGCAGCTTAGTCAGTGTGAAGGAGACCCAGTACTTC. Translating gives CASSLVSVKETQYF.

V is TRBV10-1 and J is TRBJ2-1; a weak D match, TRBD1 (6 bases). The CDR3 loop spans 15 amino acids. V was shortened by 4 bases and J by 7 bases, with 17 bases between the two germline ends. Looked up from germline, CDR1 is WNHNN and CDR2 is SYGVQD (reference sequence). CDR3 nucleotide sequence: TGCGCCAGCAGTGGAAGGGACACCGCCGAAAATGAGCAGTTCTTC. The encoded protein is CASSGRDTAENEQFF.

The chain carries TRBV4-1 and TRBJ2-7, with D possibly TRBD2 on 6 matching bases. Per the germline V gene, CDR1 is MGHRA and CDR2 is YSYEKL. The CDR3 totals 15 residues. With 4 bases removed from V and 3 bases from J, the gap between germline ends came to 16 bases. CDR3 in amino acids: CASSREEGPLYEQYF. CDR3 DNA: TGCGCCAGCAGCCGTGAGGAGGGGCCGCTCTACGAGCAGTACTTC.

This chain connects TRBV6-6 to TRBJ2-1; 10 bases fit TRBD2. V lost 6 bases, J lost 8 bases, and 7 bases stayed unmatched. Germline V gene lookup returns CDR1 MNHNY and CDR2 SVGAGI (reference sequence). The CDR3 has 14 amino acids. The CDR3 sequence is CASRIIAGGDEQFF. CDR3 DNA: TGTGCCAGCAGGATTATAGCGGGAGGCGATGAGCAGTTCTTC.